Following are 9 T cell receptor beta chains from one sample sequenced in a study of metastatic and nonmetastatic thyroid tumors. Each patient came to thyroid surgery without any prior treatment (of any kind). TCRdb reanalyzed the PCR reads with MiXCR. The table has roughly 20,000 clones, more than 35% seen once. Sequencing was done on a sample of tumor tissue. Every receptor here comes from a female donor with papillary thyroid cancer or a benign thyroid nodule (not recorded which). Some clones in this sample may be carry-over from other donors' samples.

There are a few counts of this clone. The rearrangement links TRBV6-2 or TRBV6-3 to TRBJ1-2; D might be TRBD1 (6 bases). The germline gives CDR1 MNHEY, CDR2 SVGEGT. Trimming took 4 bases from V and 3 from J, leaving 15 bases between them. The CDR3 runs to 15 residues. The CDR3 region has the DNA TGTGCCAGCAGTTGGGCCGGCAGGGGCGACTATGGCTACACCTTC. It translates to CASSWAGRGDYGYTF.

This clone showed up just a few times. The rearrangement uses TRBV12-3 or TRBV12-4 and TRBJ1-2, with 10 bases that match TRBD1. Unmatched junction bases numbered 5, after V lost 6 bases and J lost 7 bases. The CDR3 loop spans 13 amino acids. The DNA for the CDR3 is TGTGCCAGCAGCCGGGACAGGGGAGGTGGCTACACCTTC. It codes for CASSRDRGGGYTF.

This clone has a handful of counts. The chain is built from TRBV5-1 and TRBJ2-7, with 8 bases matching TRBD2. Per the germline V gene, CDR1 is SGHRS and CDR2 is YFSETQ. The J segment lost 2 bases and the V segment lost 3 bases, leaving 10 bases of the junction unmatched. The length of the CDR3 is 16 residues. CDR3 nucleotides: TGCGCCAGCAGCTGGTTGGGGAGCGGGGGACCCTACGAGCAGTACTTC. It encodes CASSWLGSGGPYEQYF.

CDR3 DNA: TGTGCCAGCAGCCCGTTGACAGGGTTCAACACCGATGGCTACACCTTC. The encoded protein is CASSPLTGFNTDGYTF. The chain is built from TRBV11-1 and TRBJ1-2; TRBD1 matches 7 bases. In germline, CDR1 is SGHAT, CDR2 FQDESV (reference sequence). V was clipped by 5 bases and J by 6 bases; unmatched bases: 15. The CDR3 spans 16 residues.

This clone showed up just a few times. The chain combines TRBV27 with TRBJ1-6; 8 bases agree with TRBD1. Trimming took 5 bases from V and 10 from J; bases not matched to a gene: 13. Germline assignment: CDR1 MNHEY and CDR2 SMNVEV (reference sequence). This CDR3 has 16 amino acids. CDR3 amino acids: CASSVRQGAGGSPLHF. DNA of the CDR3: TGTGCCAGCAGTGTCCGCCAGGGGGCGGGAGGGTCACCCCTCCACTTT.

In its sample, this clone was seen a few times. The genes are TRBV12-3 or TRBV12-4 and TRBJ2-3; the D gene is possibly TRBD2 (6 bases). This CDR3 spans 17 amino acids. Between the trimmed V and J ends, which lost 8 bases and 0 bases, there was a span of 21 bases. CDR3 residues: CASPFGHGSSSTDTQYF. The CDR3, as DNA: TGTGCCAGCCCTTTTGGGCACGGGAGCTCTAGCACAGATACGCAGTATTTT.

The CDR3 loop is CASSPATGSSPLHF. CDR3 DNA sequence: TGTGCCAGCTCACCGGCGACAGGGTCATCACCCCTCCACTTT. V usage is TRBV18 and J usage is TRBJ1-6; 7 bases are a match to TRBD1. The CDR3 is 14 residues long. Germline V lookup: CDR1 KGHSH, CDR2 LQKENI. J gave up 10 bases and V 3 bases, and 6 bases lay outside the gene matches.

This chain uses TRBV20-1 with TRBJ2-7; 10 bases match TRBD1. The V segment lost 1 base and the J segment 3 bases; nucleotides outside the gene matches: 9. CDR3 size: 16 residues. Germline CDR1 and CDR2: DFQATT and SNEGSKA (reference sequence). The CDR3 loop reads CSARGYGQGEYYEQYF. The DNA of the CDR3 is TGCAGTGCTAGAGGATATGGACAGGGGGAATACTACGAGCAGTACTTC.

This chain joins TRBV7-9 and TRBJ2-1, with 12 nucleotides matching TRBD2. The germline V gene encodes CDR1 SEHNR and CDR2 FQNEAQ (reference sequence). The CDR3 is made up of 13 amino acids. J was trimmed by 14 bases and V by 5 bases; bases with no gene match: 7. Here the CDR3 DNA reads TGTGCCAGCAGCAGACTAGCGGGAGTATCTGAGTTCTTC. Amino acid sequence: CASSRLAGVSEFF.